A single sample gave rise to the 16 T cell receptor beta chains below, sequenced in a study of regulatory T cells in long-lasting Graves disease. Time point indicated: newly diagnosed GD, antithyroid drugs for less than 3 months. Researchers made the TCR library from RNA that was extracted from PBMCs. Libraries of TCR beta came from iRepertoire HTBI primers plus Arm-PCR of CDR3 regions. TCRdb reanalysed the multiplex PCR reads using MiXCR and keeps one entry per CDR3 protein. Of hundreds of thousands of distinct CDR3 sequences listed, approximately 15% are singletons. The same data also went into a second study, on T cells in Graves' hyperthyroidism and ophthalmopathy.

The input for sequencing was peripheral blood mononuclear cells (PBMCs), taken at new diagnosis, from a patient treated with antithyroid drugs. The receptors come from a woman in her thirties with Graves disease.

This clonotype has at least ten counts. J is TRBJ2-5 and V is TRBV29-1; a weak D match, TRBD1 (6 bases). V gave up 1 base and J gave up 2 bases, with 20 bases separating them. The CDR3 runs 17 residues. Looked up from germline, CDR1 is SQVTM and CDR2 is ANQGSEA. The CDR3 reads CSVEGMQGISWQETQYF. The CDR3 region has the DNA TGCAGCGTTGAAGGGATGCAGGGGATCTCTTGGCAAGAGACCCAGTACTTC.

This clonotype was seen only a few times. This chain links TRBV5-1 with TRBJ2-3; D not certain. This CDR3 has 15 amino acids. CDR1 is SGHRS, CDR2 YFSETQ, per germline. V lost 1 base, J lost 1 base, and 10 bases lay in between. CDR3 DNA: TGCGCCAGCAGCTTGAGGTTTGTAGGCACAGATACGCAGTATTTT. It encodes CASSLRFVGTDTQYF.

This clonotype has just one count. A read error may explain this, as a much larger clone is one base away. The chain recombines TRBV27 with TRBJ1-1; no clear D gene. The CDR3 extends over 13 amino acids. The V gene's germline CDR1 is MNHEY and CDR2 SMNVEV (reference sequence). The CDR3 is CASQQGVNIEAFF. The CDR3 DNA sequence: TGTGCCAGCCAGCAAGGTGTGAACATTGAAGCTTTCTTT.

This clonotype showed up many times. The chain carries TRBV11-2 and TRBJ2-3, with unresolved D. V lost 3 bases and J lost 2, with 9 bases in between. Germline CDR1 reads SGHAT; CDR2 reads FQNNGV. The CDR3 contains 14 residues. The CDR3 is CASSFFLLTDTQYF. CDR3 DNA: TGTGCCAGCAGCTTCTTCTTGCTCACAGATACGCAGTATTTT.

In its sample, this clonotype was seen many times. This chain connects TRBV28 to TRBJ1-2, with TRBD1 matching over 7 bases. Unmatched junction bases numbered 10, after V lost 6 bases and J lost 3 bases. The germline V gene has CDR1 MDHEN and CDR2 SYDVKM. This CDR3 is 15 amino acids long. CDR3 region: CASSSAPGQYYGYTF. In DNA form, the CDR3 reads TGTGCCAGCAGCTCTGCGCCGGGACAGTACTATGGCTACACCTTC.

This clonotype appeared many times. The rearrangement joins TRBV20-1 to TRBJ2-5; D is ambiguous. Germline values: CDR1 DFQATT, CDR2 SNEGSKA (reference sequence). V lost 1 base and J 5 bases, leaving 8 bases between the germline ends. CDR3 length: 12 amino acids. In DNA, the CDR3 is TGCAGTGCTAGAGGAAACGGCGAGACCCAGTACTTC. Translating gives CSARGNGETQYF.

This clonotype showed up many times. This sequence joins TRBV28 and TRBJ2-7; D is ambiguous. Per germline, CDR1 MDHEN and CDR2 SYDVKM. This CDR3 region has 15 residues. Trimming left V 3 bases short and J 6 bases short, with 18 bases between. In DNA, the CDR3 is TGTGCCAGCAGTTTTCTCGGGCCCAAACCTCCCGAGCAGTACTTC. Protein: CASSFLGPKPPEQYF.

The table lists this clonotype with a few counts. This chain joins TRBV30 and TRBJ2-5, with TRBD1 matching 7 bases. The CDR3 is 14 residues long. Trimming removed 0 bases from V and 5 bases from J; junction bases left unmatched: 6. Germline lookup yields CDR1 GTSNPN and CDR2 SVGIG (reference sequence). As DNA, the CDR3 is TGTGCCTGGAGTGTTCACAGGGGAACCGAGACCCAGTACTTC. It translates to CAWSVHRGTETQYF.

The genes are TRBV20-1 and TRBJ2-3, with 8 bases that match TRBD2. The CDR3 runs to 16 residues. Trimming cost V 6 bases and J 4 bases; bases outside gene matches: 15. Germline CDR1 and CDR2: DFQATT and SNEGSKA (reference sequence). The CDR3 nucleotides are TGCAGTGCCCGTCGTACGGGAGGGCCCTACGCAGATACGCAGTATTTT. Amino acid sequence: CSARRTGGPYADTQYF.

The chain is built from TRBV7-3 and TRBJ2-7; 7 bases line up with TRBD1. Germline-derived CDR1 and CDR2 are SGHTA and FQGTGA. CDR3 length: 22 residues. With V trimmed by 4 bases and J by 6 bases, 33 bases remained unmatched. Written as DNA, the CDR3 is TGTGCCAGCAGCTGCCTCTGGCCTAAACAACTCGAACGGAGGACAGGCGGCCTCGAGCAGTACTTC. Residues: CASSCLWPKQLERRTGGLEQYF.

V gene TRBV7-2 combines with J gene TRBJ1-2, with TRBD1 matching over 10 bases. Trimming at V came to 5 bases and at J to 7 bases, leaving 7 bases not matched to a gene. From germline, CDR1 is SGHTA and CDR2 FQGNSA. The length of the CDR3 is 14 residues. The DNA for the CDR3 is TGTGCCAGCAGCCGCTCGGACAGGGGGTTTGGCTACACCTTC. This translates into CASSRSDRGFGYTF.

The chain uses TRBV4-2 and TRBJ1-2; 8 bases agree with TRBD1. Germline V gene lookup returns CDR1 LGHNA and CDR2 YNFKEQ. This CDR3 is 14 amino acids long. The J segment lost 8 bases and the V segment lost 6 bases, leaving 11 bases of the junction unmatched. CDR3 nucleotide sequence: TGTGCCAGCAGGGAAACGGGCACAGGGGGGGGCTACACCTTC. Its translation: CASRETGTGGGYTF.

The rearrangement joins TRBV9 to TRBJ1-5, with 8 bases that match TRBD1. This CDR3 contains 17 residues. V lost 2 bases and J lost 2; bases outside the gene matches: 9. Germline V lookup: CDR1 SGDLS, CDR2 YYNGEE. Here the CDR3 reads CASSVSRQGAGNQPQHF. The CDR3 DNA reads as TGTGCCAGCAGCGTTAGTCGGCAGGGGGCCGGCAATCAGCCCCAGCATTTT.

The CDR3 sequence: CAISESRLAGLDEQFF. As DNA, the CDR3 is TGTGCCATCAGTGAGTCGAGGTTAGCGGGTTTAGATGAGCAGTTCTTC. V usage is TRBV10-3 and J usage is TRBJ2-1; 7 bases match TRBD2. This CDR3 contains 16 residues. Looked up from germline, CDR1 is ENHRY and CDR2 is SYGVKD. J lost 8 bases, V lost 0 bases, and 10 bases had no gene match.

The chain carries TRBV27 and TRBJ2-1, with TRBD2 matching 13 bases. Per the germline V gene, CDR1 is MNHEY and CDR2 is SMNVEV (reference sequence). Trimming took 6 bases from V and 6 from J; bases not matched to a gene: 11. This CDR3 is built from 17 residues. CDR3 region: CASRDYSGLAGANEQFF. The CDR3 nucleotides are TGTGCCAGCAGGGACTACAGCGGACTAGCGGGAGCCAATGAGCAGTTCTTC.

This clonotype was seen a single time. The chain links TRBV18 to TRBJ2-7, with 8 bases that match TRBD1. The CDR3 sequence is 13 residues long. CDR1 is KGHSH, CDR2 LQKENI, per germline. J was trimmed by 6 bases and V by 3 bases; bases with no gene match: 4. CDR3 in DNA: TGTGCCAGCTCACCCGACAGGGGAGGCGAGCAGTACTTC. Translation: CASSPDRGGEQYF.